This TCR beta chain was recovered during a study of CD8+CD57+ T cells in acquired aplastic anemia. Looking at the study overall: CD4+ and CD8+ cells, once sorted, gave DNA averaging around 3.4 ug.

Details on this clonotype: This may come from a read error, since a much larger clone is one base off.

Patients chosen for sequencing had CD8+CD57+ cells that had expanded, as shown by flow cytometry. Each patient had severe acquired aplastic anemia. Genomic DNA provided the template from which TCR beta VDJ and CDR3 profiles were obtained. TCRdb analysed the reads with MiXCR anew, one entry per CDR3 protein. This table has approximately 220,000 distinct CDR3 sequences, 40% to 50% appearing once. The CDR3 has 14 residues. Specimen: sorted CD4+, CD8+, or CD8+CD57+ T cells (not recorded which) from PBMCs. The receptor was derived from a human donor with aplastic anemia. The rearrangement joins TRBV12-3 or TRBV12-4 to TRBJ2-2; the D is unclear. The CDR3 sequence is CAGSQRQNTGELFF. The CDR3 coding sequence is TGTGCCGGCAGTCAACGACAGAACACCGGGGAGCTGTTTTTT.